A selection of T cell receptor beta chains follows, all from one sample in a study of T cells in tuberculosis. The repertoire was sequenced with immunoSEQ multiplex PCR; TCRdb's copy has only in-frame clones and lacks some. The table shows some 41,000 clones, with approximately 94% occurring only once. Sequencing was done on a sample of PBMCs. Receptors originate from a donor aged 10-29 years with latent tuberculosis or without tuberculosis infection. Some clones in this sample may be carry-over from other donors' samples. The CDR3 runs from the conserved cysteine through the conserved F or W. D genes are given only for firm matches. Not all rows give a size; the values are once, few, many and, for expanded clones, a class.

j_gene	v_gene	d_gene	abundance	len	CDR3nt	CDR3aa
TRBJ1-6	TRBV15	NA	NA	20	TGTGCCACCAGCAGAGATTTAATGAAACAGGACAGTCCTTATAATTCACCCCTCCACTTT	CATSRDLMKQDSPYNSPLHF
TRBJ1-2	TRBV4-3	NA	NA	13	TGCGCCAGCAGCCCTCAGGGGAACTATGGCTACACCTTC	CASSPQGNYGYTF
TRBJ2-1	TRBV25-1	NA	NA	17	TGTGCCAGCACCCAAACGGGAAAGGGCAGCTCCTACAATGAGCAGTTCTTC	CASTQTGKGSSYNEQFF
TRBJ2-3	TRBV4-1	TRBD1	NA	17	TGCGCCAGCAGCCAACCTCCGGGACAGGGGGTCACAGATACGCAGTATTTT	CASSQPPGQGVTDTQYF
TRBJ2-1	TRBV5-1	NA	NA	14	TGCGCCAGCAGCCAGGGTAGCTCCTACAATGAGCAGTTCTTC	CASSQGSSYNEQFF
TRBJ1-3	TRBV13	TRBD1	NA	16	TGTGCCAGCAGCCAGGGACAGGCGAACTCTGGAAACACCATATATTTT	CASSQGQANSGNTIYF
TRBJ2-1	TRBV5-1	TRBD2	NA	15	TGCGCCAGCAGCTTGGTAAGCGGGGGAACAAATGAGCAGTTCTTC	CASSLVSGGTNEQFF
TRBJ2-7	TRBV7-8	TRBD2	NA	15	TGTGCCAGCAGCTTTGGCGGGAGCGGGTCCTACGAGCAGTACTTC	CASSFGGSGSYEQYF
TRBJ1-1	TRBV6-5	TRBD1	NA	14	TGTGCCAGCAGTTACCGACAGGGTGGGCCTGAAGCTTTCTTT	CASSYRQGGPEAFF
TRBJ2-3	TRBV27	TRBD1	NA	15	TGTGCCAGCAGCCGCGGACAGGGTCCCACAGATACGCAGTATTTT	CASSRGQGPTDTQYF
TRBJ2-7	TRBV10-1	TRBD1	NA	12	TGCGCCAGCATTCCCGACAGGGGCGAGCAGTACTTC	CASIPDRGEQYF
TRBJ2-2	TRBV29-1	NA	NA	12	TGCAGCGTTACGGGGTCGGCCGGGGAGCTGTTTTTT	CSVTGSAGELFF
TRBJ2-6	TRBV29-1	NA	once	17	TGCAGCGTAAGGACAGTTCCCACCAACTCTGGGGCCAACGTCCTGACTTTC	CSVRTVPTNSGANVLTF
TRBJ1-1	TRBV19	TRBD1	NA	13	TGTGCCAGTACGACAGGGGTTGGCACTGAAGCTTTCTTT	CASTTGVGTEAFF
TRBJ2-4	TRBV27	NA	NA	14	TGTGCCAGCCGGGACAACGTTTTTCGGCACATTCAGTACTTC	CASRDNVFRHIQYF
TRBJ2-3	TRBV6-1	NA	NA	14	TGTGCCAGCAGTGAAACGGGGGGCGTAGATACGCAGTATTTT	CASSETGGVDTQYF
TRBJ2-7	TRBV7-2	NA	NA	15	TGTGCCAGCAGCTCCTCCTCCCCGGTGACCTACGAGCAGTACTTC	CASSSSSPVTYEQYF
TRBJ2-7	TRBV7-6	TRBD1	NA	15	TGTGCCAGCACCATTGGCGGGACAGGGGACCACGAGCAGTACTTC	CASTIGGTGDHEQYF
TRBJ1-6	TRBV19	TRBD1	NA	13	TGTGCCAGTAGTATGGACAGGGGTTCACCCCTCCACTTT	CASSMDRGSPLHF
TRBJ1-5	TRBV27	TRBD1	NA	14	TGTGCCAGCGCCGACAGGGGAAGCAATCAGCCCCAGCATTTT	CASADRGSNQPQHF
TRBJ2-2	TRBV5-8	NA	NA	16	TGTGCCAGCAGCTTCGGGGTCAACGCGAACACCGGGGAGCTGTTTTTT	CASSFGVNANTGELFF
TRBJ1-3	TRBV7-2	NA	once	14	TGTGCCAGCAGCTTCGCAGGGGCAGGAAACACCATATATTTT	CASSFAGAGNTIYF
TRBJ1-2	TRBV10-1	NA	NA	14	TGCGCCAGCAGTCCCAAAACTGTTAACTATGGCTACACCTTC	CASSPKTVNYGYTF
TRBJ2-2	TRBV6-1	NA	NA	13	TGTGCCAGCAGTGGTCAGCCTCCCACGGAGCTGTTTTTT	CASSGQPPTELFF
TRBJ1-4	TRBV6-5	NA	NA	14	TGTGCCAGCAGTTACCGGGGGACTAATGAAAAACTGTTTTTT	CASSYRGTNEKLFF
TRBJ1-1	TRBV27	NA	NA	17	TGTGCCAGCAGTTTAAGCTCCGGGGGACTCATGAACACTGAAGCTTTCTTT	CASSLSSGGLMNTEAFF
TRBJ2-3	TRBV21-1	NA	once	17	TGTGCCAGCACCCCTCCTGTGAGACAGGGGGGTGCAGATACGCAGTATTTT	CASTPPVRQGGADTQYF
TRBJ2-6	TRBV7-2	NA	once	16	TGTGCCAGCAGCTTAGTTTCAGGGGCTGGGGCCAACGTCCTGACTTTC	CASSLVSGAGANVLTF
TRBJ1-1	TRBV30	TRBD1	NA	18	TGTGCCTGGAGTGTACCCCTCACGACAGGGGGCAAAACCACTGAAGCTTTCTTT	CAWSVPLTTGGKTTEAFF
TRBJ2-7	TRBV11-1	NA	NA	14	TGTGCCAGCAGCCCCGGTCGGGAACTACACGAGCAGTACTTC	CASSPGRELHEQYF
TRBJ1-6	TRBV7-9	NA	once	15	TGTGCCAGCAGCTTCGAATCAGACATTAATTCACCCCTCCACTTT	CASSFESDINSPLHF
TRBJ1-1	TRBV19	NA	NA	14	TGTGCCAGTAGTAAACGACAGAGGAACACTGAAGCTTTCTTT	CASSKRQRNTEAFF
TRBJ2-7	TRBV10-3	TRBD2	NA	15	TGTGCCATCAGTTTAGCGGGGACTCCTCCCTACGAGCAGTACTTC	CAISLAGTPPYEQYF